The 21 T cell receptor beta chains reported below all come from one sample, sequenced in a study of early T cells in non-severe SARS-CoV-2 infection. TCRdb passed the 5' RACE reads through MiXCR, listing each CDR3 protein once. The sample holds some 71,000 distinct CDR3 sequences; roughly an eighth are singletons and the top ten take about 14%. The sequenced material came from whole blood. These TCRs come from an adult who was a healthcare worker with PCR-confirmed SARS-CoV-2 infection or an uninfected control (not recorded which).

The chain combines TRBV2 with TRBJ2-1; TRBD2 is a possible D gene (6 bases). The germline V and J ends were trimmed by 6 bases and 7 bases, with 16 bases remaining between them. The V gene's germline CDR1 is SNHLY and CDR2 FYNNEI. CDR3 length: 14 residues. CDR3 in DNA: TGTGCCAGCAGAGGGTATGGACTATCTAATGAGCAGTTCTTC. Translation: CASRGYGLSNEQFF.

The chain combines TRBV4-3 with TRBJ2-1; D is unclear. Germline CDR1 is LGHNA and CDR2 is YSLEER. The CDR3 is 15 residues long. V shed 3 bases and J shed 0 bases, with 9 bases lying between them. The chain's CDR3 is CASSQYRSSYNEQFF. The DNA for the CDR3 is TGCGCCAGCAGCCAGTACCGGAGCTCCTACAATGAGCAGTTCTTC.

The table lists this clonotype with a few counts. CDR3 in amino acids: CASRTVTSYEQYF. The CDR3 nucleotides read TGTGCCAGCAGGACAGTTACTTCCTACGAGCAGTACTTC. The chain combines TRBV28 with TRBJ2-7; D perhaps matches TRBD1 (5 bases). V dropped 6 bases and J dropped 1 base, with 10 bases sitting between them. Germline V gene sequence: CDR1 MDHEN, CDR2 SYDVKM. The length of the CDR3 is 13 residues.

In this sample, this clonotype turned up a few times. This CDR3 is CASSPNSYTEAFF. The CDR3 region has the DNA TGTGCCAGCAGTCCCAACAGCTACACTGAAGCTTTCTTT. The rearrangement joins TRBV27 to TRBJ1-1; no clear D. Germline-derived CDR1 and CDR2 are MNHEY and SMNVEV (reference sequence). The CDR3 covers 13 residues. V dropped 5 bases and J dropped 3 bases, with 10 bases sitting between them.

This clonotype was found a few times. J is TRBJ2-5 and V is TRBV29-1; D assignment may be TRBD1 or TRBD2 (6 bases each). Trimming removed 7 bases at V and 1 base at J, with 16 bases between. Germline V gene data show CDR1 as SQVTM and CDR2 as ANQGSEA. This CDR3 region has 14 residues. In nucleotides, the CDR3 is TGCAGCGCTCGGAGGGGGAAAACCCAAGAGACCCAGTACTTC. Protein: CSARRGKTQETQYF.

This clonotype was seen repeatedly, ten times or more. The chain links TRBV7-2 to TRBJ2-1, with 9 bases fitting TRBD2. V was pared by 2 bases and J by 4 bases, with 6 bases of the junction left unmatched. CDR1 SGHTA and CDR2 FQGNSA come from the germline V gene. This CDR3 region has 16 residues. The CDR3 here is CASSLSATSGYNEQFF. DNA for the CDR3: TGTGCCAGCAGCTTATCGGCGACTAGCGGTTACAATGAGCAGTTCTTC.

This clonotype has ten or more counts. This sequence joins TRBV18 and TRBJ2-1; D not certain. V was pared by 0 bases and J by 6 bases, with 12 bases between. Germline V gives CDR1 KGHSH, CDR2 LQKENI. This CDR3 region has 15 residues. CDR3 sequence reads: CASSPPVMGINEQFF. CDR3 sequence (DNA): TGTGCCAGCTCACCACCGGTAATGGGGATCAATGAGCAGTTCTTC.

There are many counts of this clonotype. The V gene is TRBV12-3 or TRBV12-4, the J gene TRBJ2-6, with 9 nucleotides matching TRBD1. The CDR3 is 17 amino acids. Germline trimming cut 4 bases from V and 0 bases from J; bases unmatched to any gene: 4. CDR3 sequence reads: CASSWGTGPSGANVLTF. CDR3 bases: TGTGCCAGCAGTTGGGGGACAGGGCCCTCTGGGGCCAACGTCCTGACTTTC.

A few counts support this clonotype. The chain recombines TRBV29-1 with TRBJ2-5, with 7 bases fitting TRBD1. Germline loops: CDR1 SQVTM, CDR2 ANQGSEA. The CDR3 is 11 amino acids. V dropped 6 bases and J dropped 4; count of bases not matched to a gene: 2. The CDR3 region is CSVGQRETQYF. CDR3 DNA sequence: TGCAGCGTGGGACAGAGAGAGACCCAGTACTTC.

The V gene is TRBV19, the J gene TRBJ2-1; D uncertain. This CDR3 has 13 residues. With 7 bases removed from V and 7 bases from J, the gap between germline ends came to 14 bases. CDR1 and CDR2 from the germline V gene are LNHDA and SQIVND (reference sequence). This CDR3 reads CASTPGRVNEQFF. CDR3 nucleotide sequence: TGTGCCAGTACCCCCGGAAGGGTTAATGAGCAGTTCTTC. The full variable domain, with the rest looked up from reference TRBV19 and TRBJ2-1, is DGGITQSPKYLFRKEGQNVTLSCEQNLNHDAMYWYRQDPGQGLRLIYYSQIVNDFQKGDIAEGYSVSREKKESFPLTVTSAQKNPTAFYLCASTPGRVNEQFFGPGTRLTVL.

This clonotype was counted between two and nine times. In DNA form, the CDR3 reads TGTGCCAGCAGCGCAAGGGGGGATTCACCCCTCCACTTT. It translates to CASSARGDSPLHF. The rearrangement uses TRBV12-3 or TRBV12-4 and TRBJ1-6, with D possibly matching TRBD1 (6 bases). Trimming shortened V by 6 bases and J by 8 bases, and 11 bases separated the two germline ends. The CDR3 covers 13 residues.

The CDR3 protein is CASRTPGQGAYEQYF. The CDR3 DNA reads TGTGCCAGCAGAACGCCGGGACAGGGAGCCTACGAGCAGTACTTC. The chain uses TRBV5-5 and TRBJ2-7, with TRBD1 identical over 9 bases. The CDR3 extends over 15 amino acids. Germline assignment: CDR1 SGHKS and CDR2 YYEKEE (reference sequence). V was clipped by 5 bases and J by 2 bases; unmatched bases: 8.

The chain links TRBV5-6 to TRBJ1-1, with 9 bases fitting TRBD1. The CDR3 totals 15 residues. Germline CDR1 SGHDT, CDR2 YYEEEE. With V trimmed by 4 bases and J by 5 bases, 9 bases remained unmatched. For the CDR3, the DNA is TGTGCCAGCAGCACCCTGGACAGGGGAGGAACTGAAGCTTTCTTT. This codes for CASSTLDRGGTEAFF.

The rearrangement links TRBV9 to TRBJ2-7; D ambiguous. The CDR3 has 13 residues. V lost 0 bases and J 4 bases, leaving 8 bases between the germline ends. From germline, CDR1 is SGDLS and CDR2 YYNGEE. The CDR3 protein is CASSVGSDYEQYF. Here the CDR3 DNA reads TGTGCCAGCAGCGTAGGGTCTGATTACGAGCAGTACTTC.

CDR3 in amino acids: CASSYSGSSYNEQFF. The DNA of the CDR3 is TGTGCCAGCAGCTATAGCGGTAGCTCCTACAATGAGCAGTTCTTC. The chain is built from TRBV5-6 and TRBJ2-1; a possible D gene is TRBD2 (6 bases). Trimming left V 3 bases short and J 0 bases short, with 10 bases between. CDR3 size: 15 residues. Looked up from germline, CDR1 is SGHDT and CDR2 is YYEEEE.

The chain couples TRBV11-2 to TRBJ2-7; unclear D gene. Trimming removed 0 bases from V and 2 bases from J, with 11 bases in between. Germline CDR1 reads SGHAT; CDR2 reads FQNNGV. The CDR3 is 15 residues long. The DNA for the CDR3 is TGTGCCAGCAGCTTAGACTCCGCGAGGACCTACGAGCAGTACTTC. Protein sequence: CASSLDSARTYEQYF.

The chain joins TRBV20-1 to TRBJ2-7; 11 bases agree with TRBD2. The CDR3 is 14 residues long. Germline V gene lookup returns CDR1 DFQATT and CDR2 SNEGSKA (reference sequence). The J segment lost 4 bases and the V segment lost 3 bases, leaving 5 bases of the junction unmatched. The CDR3 nucleotides read TGCAGTGCTAGGCCTAGCGGGGGGACTTACGAGCAGTACTTC. Protein sequence: CSARPSGGTYEQYF.

The sample holds a few counts of this clonotype. The V gene is TRBV29-1, the J gene TRBJ2-4, with D hard to call. The germline V gene has CDR1 SQVTM and CDR2 ANQGSEA. The CDR3 contains 15 residues. V was pared by 0 bases and J by 0 bases, with 9 bases between. The chain's CDR3 is CSVEEGLGAKNIQYF. CDR3 sequence (DNA): TGCAGCGTTGAAGAGGGTTTAGGAGCCAAAAACATTCAGTACTTC.

This clonotype was seen only a few times. The rearrangement links TRBV9 to TRBJ1-6; D remains unclear. The V and J ends lost 3 bases and 7 bases respectively, with 14 bases between them. The CDR3 runs 15 residues. From germline, CDR1 is SGDLS and CDR2 YYNGEE. The DNA for the CDR3 is TGTGCCAGCAGCGAGGGCCCTGACCCAAATTCACCCCTCCACTTT. Its translation is CASSEGPDPNSPLHF.

This clonotype showed up many times. This chain connects TRBV11-2 to TRBJ2-1; TRBD1 agrees at 7 bases. J was trimmed by 7 bases and V by 7 bases; bases with no gene match: 13. CDR3 length: 15 amino acids. Looked up from germline, CDR1 is SGHAT and CDR2 is FQNNGV. Here the CDR3 reads CASTTSDRRENEQFF. CDR3 nucleotides: TGTGCCAGCACCACGTCGGACAGGCGAGAAAATGAGCAGTTCTTC.

The chain has TRBV6-1 and TRBJ2-7; D call uncertain. The CDR3 totals 14 residues. With 4 bases removed from V and 3 bases from J, the gap between germline ends came to 13 bases. CDR1 MNHNS and CDR2 SASEGT come from the germline V gene. For the CDR3, the DNA is TGTGCCAGCAGTGCCCAGGAGACGGACTACGAGCAGTACTTC. Its protein product is CASSAQETDYEQYF.